Included here is one T cell receptor (beta chain) sequence, with context. This sample is part of a study of cytomegalovirus exposure and HLA in healthy donors. Sequencing was performed with immunoSEQ multiplex PCR; in TCRdb, only in-frame clones are kept and a portion is missing. Of over 90,000 clones listed, about 95% are singletons. The CDR3 contains 15 residues. V was pared by 4 bases and J by 4 bases, with 7 bases of the junction left unmatched. The germline V gene has CDR1 SGHNT and CDR2 YYREEE (reference sequence). The specimen sequenced was PBMCs. V usage is TRBV5-4 and J usage is TRBJ2-5; 10 nucleotides line up with TRBD2. The receptor was isolated from a woman aged 18 to 35 in good health and CMV-seronegative. CDR3 protein: CASSPLAGVTETQYF. The CDR3 DNA reads TGTGCCAGCAGCCCGCTAGCGGGGGTCACAGAGACCCAGTACTTC.